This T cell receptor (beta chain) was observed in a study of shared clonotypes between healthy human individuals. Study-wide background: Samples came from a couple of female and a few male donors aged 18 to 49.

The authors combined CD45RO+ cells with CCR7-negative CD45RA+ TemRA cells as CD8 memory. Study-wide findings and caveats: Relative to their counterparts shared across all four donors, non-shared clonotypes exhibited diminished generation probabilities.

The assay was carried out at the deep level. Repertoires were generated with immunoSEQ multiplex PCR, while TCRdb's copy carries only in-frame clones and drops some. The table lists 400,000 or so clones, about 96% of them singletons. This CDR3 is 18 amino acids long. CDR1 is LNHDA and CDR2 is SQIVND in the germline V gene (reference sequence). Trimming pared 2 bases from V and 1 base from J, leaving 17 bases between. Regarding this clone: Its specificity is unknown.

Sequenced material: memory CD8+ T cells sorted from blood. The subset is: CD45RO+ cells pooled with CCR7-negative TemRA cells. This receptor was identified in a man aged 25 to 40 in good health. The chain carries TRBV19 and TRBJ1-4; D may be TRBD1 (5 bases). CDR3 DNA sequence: TGTGCCAGTAGTATACCCCTATGGAGGGGCGGAACTAATGAAAAACTGTTTTTT. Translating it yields CASSIPLWRGGTNEKLFF. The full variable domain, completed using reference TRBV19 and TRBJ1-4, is DGGITQSPKYLFRKEGQNVTLSCEQNLNHDAMYWYRQDPGQGLRLIYYSQIVNDFQKGDIAEGYSVSREKKESFPLTVTSAQKNPTAFYLCASSIPLWRGGTNEKLFFGSGTQLSVL.